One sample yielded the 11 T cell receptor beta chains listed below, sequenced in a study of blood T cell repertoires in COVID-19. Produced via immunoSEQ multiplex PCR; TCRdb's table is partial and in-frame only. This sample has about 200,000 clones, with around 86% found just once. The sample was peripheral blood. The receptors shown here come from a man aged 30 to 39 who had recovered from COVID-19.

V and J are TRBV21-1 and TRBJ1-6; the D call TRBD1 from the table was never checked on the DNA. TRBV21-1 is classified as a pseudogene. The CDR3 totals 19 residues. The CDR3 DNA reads TGTGCCAGCACCCGGGACAGGGGTTTCTTTGGCTTCGATAATTCACCCCTCCACTTT. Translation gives CASTRDRGFFGFDNSPLHF.

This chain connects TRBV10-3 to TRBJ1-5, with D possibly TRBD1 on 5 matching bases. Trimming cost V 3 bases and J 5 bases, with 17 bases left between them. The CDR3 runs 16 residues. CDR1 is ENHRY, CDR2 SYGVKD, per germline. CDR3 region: CAISEPGGDAYQPQHF. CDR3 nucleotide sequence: TGTGCCATCAGTGAACCCGGGGGGGATGCCTATCAGCCCCAGCATTTT.

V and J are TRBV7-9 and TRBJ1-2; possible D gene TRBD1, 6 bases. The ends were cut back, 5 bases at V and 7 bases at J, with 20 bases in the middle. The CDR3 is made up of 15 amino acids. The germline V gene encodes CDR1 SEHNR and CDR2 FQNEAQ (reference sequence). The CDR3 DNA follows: TGTGCCAGCAGCACCCCCCAAGAGGGGGTTTTTGGCTACACCTTC. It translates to CASSTPQEGVFGYTF.

The CDR3 nucleotides are TGTGCCAGCAGCTCCGCCGGGACAGATACGCAGTATTTT. Translation: CASSSAGTDTQYF. V usage is TRBV7-2 and J usage is TRBJ2-3; D is unclear. The V gene lost 4 bases and the J gene lost 3 bases, with 8 bases spanning the gap. The CDR3 is made up of 13 amino acids. Germline V gene sequence: CDR1 SGHTA, CDR2 FQGNSA.

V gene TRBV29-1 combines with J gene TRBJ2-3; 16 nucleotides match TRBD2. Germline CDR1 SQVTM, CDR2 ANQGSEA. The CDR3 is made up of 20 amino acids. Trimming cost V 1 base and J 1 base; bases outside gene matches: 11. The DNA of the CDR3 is TGCAGCGTTGAAGGACTGGGGACTAGCGGGGGGGCGGTTGGCACAGATACGCAGTATTTT. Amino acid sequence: CSVEGLGTSGGAVGTDTQYF.

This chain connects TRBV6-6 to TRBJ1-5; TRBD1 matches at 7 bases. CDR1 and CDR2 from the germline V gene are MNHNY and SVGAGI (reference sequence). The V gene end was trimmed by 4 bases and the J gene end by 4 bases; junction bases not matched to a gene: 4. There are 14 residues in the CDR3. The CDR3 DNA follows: TGTGCCAGCAGTTCCGGGACAGTGAATCAGCCCCAGCATTTT. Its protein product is CASSSGTVNQPQHF.

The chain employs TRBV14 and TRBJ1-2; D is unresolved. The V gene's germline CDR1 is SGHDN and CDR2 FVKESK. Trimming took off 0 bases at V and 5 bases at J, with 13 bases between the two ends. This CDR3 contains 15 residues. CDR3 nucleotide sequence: TGTGCCAGCAGCCAAGACTTCAGGCCAGGATATGGCTACACCTTC. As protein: CASSQDFRPGYGYTF.

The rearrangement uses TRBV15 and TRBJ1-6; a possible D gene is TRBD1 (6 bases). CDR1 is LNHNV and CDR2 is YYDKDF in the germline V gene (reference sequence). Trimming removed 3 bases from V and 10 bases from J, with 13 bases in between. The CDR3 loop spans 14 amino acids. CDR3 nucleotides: TGTGCCACCAGCAGGAGACAGGAGGACTCACCCCTCCACTTT. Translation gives CATSRRQEDSPLHF.

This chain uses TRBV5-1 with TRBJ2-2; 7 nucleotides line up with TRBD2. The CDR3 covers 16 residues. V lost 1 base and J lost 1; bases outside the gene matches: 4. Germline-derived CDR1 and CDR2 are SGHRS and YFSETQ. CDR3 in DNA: TGCGCCAGCAGCTTGAGGGCTAGCGGGAACACCGGGGAGCTGTTTTTT. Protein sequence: CASSLRASGNTGELFF.

In nucleotides, the CDR3 is TGTGCCAGCAGCCAAAACCCAGGCCAAGAGACCCAGTACTTC. Its protein product is CASSQNPGQETQYF. The V and J genes are TRBV11-2 and TRBJ2-5; no clear D. Looked up from germline, CDR1 is SGHAT and CDR2 is FQNNGV. This CDR3 region has 14 residues. Trimming removed 5 bases at V and 1 base at J, with 11 bases between.

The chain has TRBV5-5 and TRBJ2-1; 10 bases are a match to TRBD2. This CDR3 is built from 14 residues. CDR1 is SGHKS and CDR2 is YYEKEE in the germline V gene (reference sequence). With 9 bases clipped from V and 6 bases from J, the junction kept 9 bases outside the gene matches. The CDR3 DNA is TGTGCCATCAGTCAGCGGGGGGGCGGCAATGAGCAGTTCTTC. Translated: CAISQRGGGNEQFF.